The 8 T cell receptor beta chains below all came from one sample that was sequenced in a study of blood T cell repertoires in COVID-19. The data were produced by immunoSEQ multiplex PCR, yet TCRdb's version contains in-frame clones alone and is incomplete. The profile covers a few hundred thousand clones, with approximately 86% appearing a single time and around 7.3% taken by the ten largest. Sequences were obtained from peripheral blood. The source is a woman between 65 and 79 years old with active or convalescent COVID-19.

The DNA of the CDR3 is TGCGCCAGCAGCACCGAACAGGGGGGGGATTCACCCCTCCACTTT. This gives the protein CASSTEQGGDSPLHF. The chain couples TRBV5-1 to TRBJ1-6; the match to TRBD1 covers 8 bases. Germline trimming cut 4 bases from V and 8 bases from J; bases unmatched to any gene: 8. Germline V gene data show CDR1 as SGHRS and CDR2 as YFSETQ. This CDR3 region has 15 residues.

The genes are TRBV24-1 and TRBJ2-1, with 8 bases matching TRBD1. Trimming removed 3 bases from V and 5 bases from J; junction bases left unmatched: 5. CDR1 is KGHDR, CDR2 SFDVKD, per germline. The CDR3 extends over 15 amino acids. The CDR3: CATSDASDRDNEQFF. In nucleotides, the CDR3 is TGTGCCACCAGTGATGCCTCGGACAGGGACAATGAGCAGTTCTTC.

The chain links TRBV5-4 to TRBJ1-1; D not certain. The length of the CDR3 is 14 residues. Trimming removed 1 base from V and 1 base from J, with 8 bases in between. Germline CDR1 SGHNT, CDR2 YYREEE (reference sequence). CDR3 in DNA: TGTGCCAGCAGCTTGACTAGTGGGAACACTGAAGCTTTCTTT. Translating it yields CASSLTSGNTEAFF.

The rearrangement links TRBV9 to TRBJ1-1; a possible D gene is TRBD1 (6 bases). V lost 3 bases and J 2 bases, leaving 11 bases between the germline ends. The CDR3 has 14 amino acids. Germline-derived CDR1 and CDR2 are SGDLS and YYNGEE. The CDR3 sequence is CASSAGQPNTEAFF. The CDR3 DNA sequence: TGTGCCAGCAGCGCAGGACAGCCTAACACTGAAGCTTTCTTT. The full variable domain, rest sourced from reference TRBV9 and TRBJ1-1, is DSGVTQTPKHLITATGQRVTLRCSPRSGDLSVYWYQQSLDQGLQFLIQYYNGEERAKGNILERFSAQQFPDLHSELNLSSLELGDSALYFCASSAGQPNTEAFFGQGTRLTVV.

The count of this clone is one. The V gene is TRBV18, the J gene TRBJ1-1, with 9 positions matching TRBD1. The CDR3 sequence is 15 residues long. Per germline, CDR1 KGHSH and CDR2 LQKENI. V lost 3 bases and J lost 2; bases outside the gene matches: 4. CDR3 sequence reads: CASSPGQGFNTEAFF. The CDR3 DNA sequence: TGTGCCAGCTCACCCGGACAGGGGTTCAACACTGAAGCTTTCTTT.

This chain links TRBV4-2 with TRBJ1-1; a weak D match, TRBD1 (5 bases). CDR3 length equals 15 residues. Germline V gene data show CDR1 as LGHNA and CDR2 as YNFKEQ. The V end lost 0 bases, the J end lost 4 bases, and 12 bases lay between the germline ends. The CDR3, as DNA: TGTGCCAGCAGCCAAGATGGTATAAGGGGCACTGAAGCTTTCTTT. Translated: CASSQDGIRGTEAFF.

The rearrangement links TRBV7-6 to TRBJ1-1; weak D call: TRBD1 (5 bases). Germline-derived CDR1 and CDR2 are SGHVS and FNYEAQ. This CDR3 has 15 residues. With 11 bases removed from V and 0 bases from J, the gap between germline ends came to 19 bases. The CDR3 reads CASSPGGTLNTEAFF. In DNA, the CDR3 is TGTGCCTCCTCACCCGGGGGGACGTTGAACACTGAAGCTTTCTTT.

The CDR3 sequence is CASSLGLGRTQYF. In nucleotides, the CDR3 is TGTGCCAGCAGCTTAGGCCTGGGGCGGACCCAGTACTTC. V gene TRBV7-9 combines with J gene TRBJ2-5; weak D call: TRBD1 (5 bases). Trimming pared 1 base from V and 7 bases from J, leaving 10 bases between. Per germline, CDR1 SEHNR and CDR2 FQNEAQ (reference sequence). CDR3 length: 13 amino acids.